This record covers a single TCR beta chain. The source of the sample is a study of blood T cell repertoires in COVID-19. As for the study in general: PBMCs, B-cell-depleted T cells, or T cells were the source of the cDNA or gDNA that made up the material.

Sequencing was performed with immunoSEQ multiplex PCR; in TCRdb, only in-frame clones are kept and a portion is missing. The data hold around 300,000 clones, with about nine tenths observed a single time. The receptor's source is a woman aged 40 to 50 who had recovered from COVID-19. Material for sequencing was peripheral blood.

CDR3 loop: CASSWDRSYEQYF. The CDR3 DNA is TGTGCCAGCAGCTGGGACAGAAGCTACGAGCAGTACTTC. The chain carries TRBV12-3 or TRBV12-4 and TRBJ2-7, with TRBD1 matching over 7 bases. With 6 bases clipped from V and 3 bases from J, the junction kept 5 bases outside the gene matches. The CDR3 is 13 amino acids.